This T cell receptor (beta chain) originates from a study of blood T cell repertoires in COVID-19. At the level of the study: PBMCs, B-cell-depleted T cells, or T cells provided the cDNA or gDNA that made up the material.

Clones were sequenced by immunoSEQ multiplex PCR, and TCRdb holds only the in-frame ones, with some missing. The table lists around 100,000 clones, about 86% of them singletons, with 15% to 19% in the top ten. The germline gives CDR1 SEHNR, CDR2 FQNEAQ (reference sequence). The CDR3 contains 13 residues. V lost 0 bases and J lost 9, with 6 bases in between. The clonotype comes from a human donor in a cohort sampled during active COVID-19. The chain recombines TRBV7-9 with TRBJ1-6; D remains unclear. Sequencing used peripheral blood. The CDR3 protein is CASSLAASSPLHF. CDR3 DNA: TGTGCCAGCAGCTTAGCGGCCAGTTCACCCCTCCACTTT.